Listed below are T cell receptor beta chains from one sample, sequenced in a study of PD-L1 blockade in urothelial cancer. TCRdb keeps only in-frame clones here, not all; method: immunoSEQ multiplex PCR. The sample comprises approximately 79,000 clones, around 90% of which are singletons, and roughly 5.2% rests with the top ten. Source: PBMCs, taken around atezolizumab (anti-PD-L1) treatment. The source is a woman between 70 and 85 years old with urothelial cancer. The CDR3 runs from the conserved cysteine through the conserved F or W. D genes are given only for firm matches. Clone size is given for some rows only: seen once, a few or many times, or a class if the clone is expanded.

V	D	size	J	DNA	CDR3
TRBV28	-	few	TRBJ1-2	TGTGCCAGCAGTCCCGGAGAACGGCTATACTATGGCTACACCTTC	CASSPGERLYYGYTF
TRBV5-1	TRBD2	-	TRBJ2-1	TGCGCCAGCAGCCTCCGGACTAGCGGTTACAATGAGCAGTTCTTC	CASSLRTSGYNEQFF
TRBV5-1	-	-	TRBJ2-5	TGCGCCAGCAGCTTGGTAATGGAGAAGGAGACCCAGTACTTC	CASSLVMEKETQYF
TRBV5-5	-	few	TRBJ1-5	TGTGCCAGCAGCTTATCTCTAGCGGGGTTTGGCAATCAGCCCCAGCATTTT	CASSLSLAGFGNQPQHF
TRBV11-2	TRBD1	-	TRBJ2-6	TGTGCCAGCACCCAGACAGGGTACTCTGGGGCCAACGTCCTGACTTTC	CASTQTGYSGANVLTF
TRBV10-3	-	-	TRBJ2-1	TGTGCCATCAGTGGCGACAGCCACAATGAGCAGTTCTTC	CAISGDSHNEQFF
TRBV18	-	-	TRBJ2-3	TGTGCCAGCTCACCTAGCGTTTCGAGCACAGATACGCAGTATTTT	CASSPSVSSTDTQYF
TRBV4-3	-	once	TRBJ1-4	TGCGCCAGCAGCCGCGCTAGGGAGGAAAAACTGTTTTTT	CASSRAREEKLFF
TRBV7-2	TRBD2	-	TRBJ2-1	TGTGCCAGCAGCATCGGGACTAGCGCCTACAATGAGCAGTTCTTC	CASSIGTSAYNEQFF
TRBV19	TRBD1	-	TRBJ2-7	TGTGCCAGTAGTCCGCGGGGACAGGGAACCGACGAGCAGTACTTC	CASSPRGQGTDEQYF
TRBV27	-	-	TRBJ2-5	TGTGCCAGCAGTTTATCCAGGGAAGAGACCCAGTACTTC	CASSLSREETQYF
TRBV5-1	TRBD2	-	TRBJ2-3	TGCGCCAGCAGCTTGGCCGGGGGGACTAGCACAGATACGCAGTATTTT	CASSLAGGTSTDTQYF
TRBV10-1	TRBD1	-	TRBJ2-3	TGCGCCAGCAGTGCCTGGACAGGCAGCACAGATACGCAGTATTTT	CASSAWTGSTDTQYF
TRBV29-1	TRBD1	-	TRBJ1-2	TGCAGCGTTGAAGATGCAGGGGGCATTAACTATGGCTACACCTTC	CSVEDAGGINYGYTF
TRBV6-6	-	few	TRBJ2-2	TGTGCCAGCAGTTACAGTGGGCGGGGGCCCCCGGGGGAGCTGTTTTTT	CASSYSGRGPPGELFF
TRBV2	-	-	TRBJ2-3	TGTGCCAGAACAGGGCTACCCACAGATACGCAGTATTTT	CARTGLPTDTQYF
TRBV4-3	-	-	TRBJ1-1	TGCGCCAGCAGCCAAGAGGCCCTGAACACTGAAGCTTTCTTT	CASSQEALNTEAFF
TRBV28	-	-	TRBJ1-5	TGTGCCAGCGGAAAGCCTCCGCGGAGCAATCAGCCCCAGCATTTT	CASGKPPRSNQPQHF
TRBV2	TRBD1	-	TRBJ1-2	TGTGCCAGCAGTGTCCCCGGGACAGGGTATGGCTACACCTTC	CASSVPGTGYGYTF
TRBV4-3	TRBD1	-	TRBJ1-4	TGCGCCAGCAGCCAAGATTGGGGACAGGGTTTAATTGAAAAACTGTTTTTT	CASSQDWGQGLIEKLFF
TRBV29-1	-	-	TRBJ1-5	TGCAGCGTCCACGATGCGGGTCAGCCCCAGCATTTT	CSVHDAGQPQHF
TRBV19	TRBD1	-	TRBJ1-1	TGTGCCAGTAGTATCTTTGGACAGGGTCGCACTGAAGCTTTCTTT	CASSIFGQGRTEAFF
TRBV19	-	-	TRBJ1-1	TGTGCCAGTAGTATTTCGACAGCTCCTATGAACACTGAAGCTTTCTTT	CASSISTAPMNTEAFF
TRBV30	-	-	TRBJ1-2	TGTGCCTGGAGTGTAGGTGGGGGGTTTATTCTTGACAATGGCTACACCTTC	CAWSVGGGFILDNGYTF
TRBV18	-	-	TRBJ2-2	TGTGCCAGCTCACCAATGGACAGTACGAACACCGGGGAGCTGTTTTTT	CASSPMDSTNTGELFF
TRBV7-3	TRBD2	-	TRBJ2-1	TGTGCCAGCAGCTTAATAGGGACTAGCGGGAGCCTCGGTGAGCAGTTCTTC	CASSLIGTSGSLGEQFF
TRBV28	TRBD2	-	TRBJ2-7	TGTGCCAGCAGTGCAGCGGGAGGGGCCTACGAGCAGTACTTC	CASSAAGGAYEQYF
TRBV18	TRBD1	-	TRBJ1-4	TGTGCCAGCTCACGTGACCAGACAGGGGTTACGGAAAAACTGTTTTTT	CASSRDQTGVTEKLFF
TRBV30	-	-	TRBJ2-7	TGTGCCTGGAGTGTAAAAGGACACTCCTACGAGCAGTACTTC	CAWSVKGHSYEQYF
TRBV28	-	-	TRBJ2-1	TGTGCCAGCAGTTTAAGGGGTGCGGATTGGAAGGAGGAGCAGTTCTTC	CASSLRGADWKEEQFF
TRBV6-5	-	-	TRBJ2-6	TGTGCCAGCAGTTACCACAGACCCTCTGGCGCCAACGTCCTGACTTTC	CASSYHRPSGANVLTF
TRBV30	TRBD1	many	TRBJ1-6	TGTGCCTGGACGGACAGGGGGGATTCACCCCTCCACTTT	CAWTDRGDSPLHF
TRBV9	TRBD1	-	TRBJ1-5	TGTGCCAGCAGCGCAGGACAGGAGAATCAGCCCCAGCATTTT	CASSAGQENQPQHF
TRBV5-1	TRBD1	-	TRBJ2-1	TGCGCCAGCAGCGAATTCACAGGGGGCGCATCTAATGAGCAGTTCTTC	CASSEFTGGASNEQFF
TRBV4-2	TRBD1	-	TRBJ1-2	TGTGCCAGCAGCCAAGACGGACAGGGGAACTATGGCTACACCTTC	CASSQDGQGNYGYTF
TRBV4-3	TRBD1	few	TRBJ2-3	TGCGCCAGCAGCCAGAGGCCAAGGGGGCCCCTCGGTGGGGGTAGCACAGATACGCAGTATTTT	CASSQRPRGPLGGGSTDTQYF
TRBV19	TRBD1	-	TRBJ2-7	TGTGCCAGTAGTGCCGCGTCGGGACAGGGTATCCACGAGCAGTACTTC	CASSAASGQGIHEQYF
TRBV10-2	TRBD1	-	TRBJ1-1	TGCGCCAGCAGTGAGTTGGGGACAGGGACGCACACTGAAGCTTTCTTT	CASSELGTGTHTEAFF
TRBV4-1	-	few	TRBJ1-5	TGCGCCAGCAGCCAAGACAGGGCCAATCAGCCCCAGCATTTT	CASSQDRANQPQHF
TRBV2	TRBD1	-	TRBJ1-2	TGTGCCAGCAGTGAAAAGGACAGGGTGGGCTACACCTTC	CASSEKDRVGYTF
TRBV19	TRBD2	-	TRBJ2-3	TGTGCCAGTAGTTGGGCTAGCGGGAGTTCTACAGATACGCAGTATTTT	CASSWASGSSTDTQYF
TRBV6-1	TRBD1	-	TRBJ1-2	TGTGCCAGCAGTGTATCAACAGGGACAGCTAACTATGGCTACACCTTC	CASSVSTGTANYGYTF
TRBV10-3	TRBD2	once	TRBJ2-2	TGTGCCATCAGTCTGCTAGCGGGAGGGACCGGGGAGCTGTTTTTT	CAISLLAGGTGELFF
TRBV5-1	TRBD1	-	TRBJ2-1	TGCGCCAGCAGCTTGGACGGGGACAGGGGGTTGGATGAGCAGTTCTTC	CASSLDGDRGLDEQFF
TRBV4-2	TRBD1	few	TRBJ1-2	TGTGCCAGCAGCCAACAGGACAGGGGGCTTGGCTATGGCTACACCTTC	CASSQQDRGLGYGYTF
TRBV19	TRBD1	-	TRBJ2-7	TGTGCCAGTAGTATCAGGGGGAAGGGAGAGCAGTACTTC	CASSIRGKGEQYF
TRBV6-5	-	-	TRBJ1-1	TGTGCCAGCAGTTACGGCGGGACTGAAGCTTTCTTT	CASSYGGTEAFF
TRBV30	TRBD2	-	TRBJ2-2	TGTGCCTGGAGTCGACTAGCGGGGGGGCATCCCGGGGAGCTGTTTTTT	CAWSRLAGGHPGELFF
TRBV5-5	-	once	TRBJ1-2	TGTGCCAGCAGCTTGGGCGGAGCTAACTATGGCTACACCTTC	CASSLGGANYGYTF
TRBV29-1	TRBD1	-	TRBJ1-2	TGCAGCCTCCAGGGGGCCGACTATGGCTACACCTTC	CSLQGADYGYTF
TRBV5-1	TRBD2	-	TRBJ2-1	TGCGCCAGCAGCTTCGGACTAGCGGGAGTTATGGGTGAGCAGTTCTTC	CASSFGLAGVMGEQFF
TRBV5-6	TRBD1	few	TRBJ2-7	TGTGCCAGCAGCCCTGACAGGGGAGCCTACGAGCAGTACTTC	CASSPDRGAYEQYF
TRBV15	-	few	TRBJ2-2	TGTGCCACCAGCAGAGATGCGGGTTCCCCCTCGGCCGGGGAGCTGTTTTTT	CATSRDAGSPSAGELFF
TRBV7-3	-	few	TRBJ1-1	TGTGCCAGCAGCTTCTCGGGGGGGCAAACTGAAGCTTTCTTT	CASSFSGGQTEAFF
TRBV6-5	-	-	TRBJ1-2	TGTGCCAGCAGTTTCGTACTTAACTATGGCTACACCTTC	CASSFVLNYGYTF
TRBV27	TRBD1	-	TRBJ1-1	TGTGCCAGCACCCTCCGGGACAGAAGTATGAACACTGAAGCTTTCTTT	CASTLRDRSMNTEAFF
TRBV2	TRBD1	-	TRBJ1-5	TGTGCCAGCAGTGCCACAGGGGTCCGGCAGCCCCAGCATTTT	CASSATGVRQPQHF
TRBV6-5	-	-	TRBJ1-5	TGTGCCAGCAGTGTCTCGTGTTGCAATCAGCCCCAGCATTTT	CASSVSCCNQPQHF
TRBV27	-	-	TRBJ2-1	TGTGCCAGCAATCCAGGGGGGTCCTACAATGAGCAGTTCTTC	CASNPGGSYNEQFF
TRBV5-1	TRBD1	-	TRBJ1-1	TGCGCCAGCACCTTTACAGGGGGCGCAAACACTGAAGCTTTCTTT	CASTFTGGANTEAFF